This T cell receptor (beta chain) was identified in a study of blood T cell repertoires in COVID-19. In the study overall: Samples of COVID-19 (acute and convalescent) were obtained from the United States, Italy and Spain. T cells, B-cell-depleted T cells, or PBMCs supplied cDNA or gDNA.

Original processing notes: Researchers report that nucleated cell counts were estimated from reference gene primer amplification. The protocol was immunoSEQ multiplex PCR, while the TCRdb copy is restricted to in-frame clones and leaves out a portion. D and trimming were read from the DNA, whereas the V and J calls and clone size are those reported in that table. The profile shows fewer than 150,000 clones, about 86% of them singletons. The V gene's germline CDR1 is KGHSH and CDR2 LQKENI. CDR3 length equals 15 residues. V was clipped by 0 bases and J by 1 base, with 9 bases between them. Material: peripheral blood. This clonotype was sampled from a woman aged 45-65 years with acute or convalescent COVID-19. The chain has TRBV18 and TRBJ1-1; D remains ambiguous. The CDR3 nucleotides read TGTGCCAGCTCACCACCGACACTGACGAACACTGAAGCTTTCTTT. Its translation: CASSPPTLTNTEAFF.